What follows is one TCR beta chain and its context. Its specificity is unknown. This sample was taken from a study of cytomegalovirus exposure and HLA in healthy donors. Germline values: CDR1 MRHNA, CDR2 SNTAGT. Unmatched junction bases numbered 2, after V lost 5 bases and J lost 0 bases. This CDR3 is built from 14 residues. 60 Vbeta and 13 Jbeta primers were used in PCR. Data came from immunoSEQ multiplex PCR; TCRdb stores just in-frame clones and leaves some out. The sample lists approximately 190,000 clones, about 81% seen once, with around 1.9% in the top ten. Study findings and constraints: Later analysis showed most CMV-associated TCR beta chains appearing HLA-restricted.

The clonotype was recovered from a young woman in good health and CMV-seropositive. The source material was PBMCs. V usage is TRBV6-4 and J usage is TRBJ2-3; TRBD2 matches at 7 bases. The CDR3, as DNA: TGTGCCAGCAGTAGCGGGACTAGCACAGATACGCAGTATTTT. It codes for CASSSGTSTDTQYF.